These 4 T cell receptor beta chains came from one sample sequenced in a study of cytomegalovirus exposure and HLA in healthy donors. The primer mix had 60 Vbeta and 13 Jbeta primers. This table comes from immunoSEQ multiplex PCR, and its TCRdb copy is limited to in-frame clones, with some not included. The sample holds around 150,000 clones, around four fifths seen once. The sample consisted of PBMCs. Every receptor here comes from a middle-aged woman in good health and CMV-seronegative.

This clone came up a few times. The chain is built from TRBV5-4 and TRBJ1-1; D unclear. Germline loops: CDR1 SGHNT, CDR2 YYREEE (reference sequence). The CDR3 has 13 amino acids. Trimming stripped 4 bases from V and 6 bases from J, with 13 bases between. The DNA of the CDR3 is TGTGCCAGCAGCCCGACGGGGTTACCTGAAGCTTTCTTT. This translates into CASSPTGLPEAFF. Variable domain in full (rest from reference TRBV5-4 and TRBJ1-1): ETGVTQSPTHLIKTRGQQVTLRCSSQSGHNTVSWYQQALGQGPQFIFQYYREEENGRGNFPPRFSGLQFPNYSSELNVNALELDDSALYLCASSPTGLPEAFFGQGTRLTVV.

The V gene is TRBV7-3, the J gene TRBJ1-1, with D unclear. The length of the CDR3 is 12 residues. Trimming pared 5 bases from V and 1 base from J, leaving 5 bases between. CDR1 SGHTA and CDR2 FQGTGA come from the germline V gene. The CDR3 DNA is TGTGCCAGCAGCCACTGGAACACTGAAGCTTTCTTT. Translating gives CASSHWNTEAFF.

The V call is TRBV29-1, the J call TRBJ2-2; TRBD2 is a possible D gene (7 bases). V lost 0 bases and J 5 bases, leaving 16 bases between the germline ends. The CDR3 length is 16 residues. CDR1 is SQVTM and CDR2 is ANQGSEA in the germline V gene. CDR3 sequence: CSVEDPGGARTGELFF. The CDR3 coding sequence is TGCAGCGTTGAAGACCCTGGGGGGGCGCGAACCGGGGAGCTGTTTTTT.

The CDR3 spells CASSSSGGAYNEQFF. As DNA, the CDR3 is TGTGCCAGCAGTTCGAGCGGGGGGGCCTACAATGAGCAGTTCTTC. The chain employs TRBV5-4 and TRBJ2-1; the match to TRBD2 covers 10 bases. This CDR3 contains 15 residues. The V segment lost 5 bases and the J segment 2 bases; nucleotides outside the gene matches: 4. Germline V gene data show CDR1 as SGHNT and CDR2 as YYREEE (reference sequence).